The clone carrying this T cell receptor beta chain appeared a single time. Its specificity is unknown. TCRdb re-called the reads through MiXCR, storing one row per CDR3 protein. This sample has some 800,000 distinct CDR3 sequences, with over 25% found just once. This specimen belongs to a study of T cell repertoires in cytomegalovirus infection. V was trimmed by 2 bases and J by 0 bases, leaving 6 bases between them. CDR1 is MGHDK and CDR2 is SYGVNS in the germline V gene. The CDR3 length is 14 residues. This sample comprised cultured CD8+ T cells from PBMCs, obtained from culture after CMV antigen stimulation. The rearrangement uses TRBV25-1 and TRBJ2-3; D ambiguous. The clonotype originates from a human donor in good health (CMV status not recorded). Some clones in this sample may be carry-over from other donors' samples. Here the CDR3 reads CASSERRSTDTQYF. CDR3 bases: TGTGCCAGCAGTGAAAGGCGGAGCACAGATACGCAGTATTTT.